This T cell receptor beta chain originates from a study of blood T cells in healthy people across ages. Study-wide results and limits: A roughly linear fall in TCR beta diversity per million T cells was seen with increasing age. When set beside aged donors, long-lived donors presented more naive CD4+ cells and higher diversity. Because donor CMV status was unknown, expanded clonotype changes were possibly confounded.

Worth noting for this clonotype: Antigen unknown.

V lost 3 bases, J lost 4 bases, and 14 bases lay in between. The CDR3 spans 15 residues. CDR1 is MDHEN, CDR2 SYDVKM, per germline. For the second PCR, which ran for about 7 to 11 cycles, a sample-barcoded 5' primer and a J-beta primer mix were used. TCRdb used MiXCR to reprocess the 5' RACE reads, holding one entry per CDR3 protein. Among roughly 1,500,000 distinct CDR3 sequences, roughly 32% were seen once, and the ten largest hold around 11%. The rearrangement joins TRBV28 to TRBJ2-3; D is ambiguous. This TCR derives from a woman aged 25 to 45 in good health. Source material: blood. CDR3 amino acids: CASSFPSPPSDTQYF. CDR3 DNA: TGTGCCAGCAGTTTCCCAAGCCCTCCCTCAGATACGCAGTATTTT. Together with reference TRBV28 and TRBJ2-3, the CDR3 gives the full variable domain: DVKVTQSSRYLVKRTGEKVFLECVQDMDHENMFWYRQDPGLGLRLIYFSYDVKMKEKGDIPEGYSVSREKKERFSLILESASTNQTSMYLCASSFPSPPSDTQYFGPGTRLTVL.